A single sample is the source of the 7 T cell receptor beta chains below, sequenced in a study of cytomegalovirus exposure and HLA in healthy donors. Use of 60 Vbeta and 13 Jbeta primers characterized the PCR. This table comes from immunoSEQ multiplex PCR, and its TCRdb copy is limited to in-frame clones, with some not included. The table lists roughly 160,000 clones, 70% to 80% of them singletons. The material sequenced was PBMCs. The origin of the receptors is a woman between 45 and 60 years old in good health and CMV-seronegative.

Details on this clone: The same CDR3 can be traced to other DNA sequences in this sample. The V gene is TRBV7-2, the J gene TRBJ2-1; D is perhaps TRBD2 (5 bases). Germline V gene sequence: CDR1 SGHTA, CDR2 FQGNSA. Deletions cut 5 bases from V and 1 base from J, with 12 bases between. The CDR3 extends over 15 amino acids. The CDR3 DNA is TGTGCCAGCAGCAGGAGCGGCCAGTCCTACAATGAGCAGTTCTTC. It codes for CASSRSGQSYNEQFF.

J is TRBJ1-4 and V is TRBV9, with D maybe TRBD1 (5 bases). From germline, CDR1 is SGDLS and CDR2 YYNGEE. Trimming took 0 bases from V and 7 from J, leaving 10 bases between them. This CDR3 is built from 14 residues. DNA for the CDR3: TGTGCCAGCAGCGTAGGTCAGGGAGGTGAAAAACTGTTTTTT. It encodes CASSVGQGGEKLFF.

The chain joins TRBV30 to TRBJ1-1, with TRBD1 matching 7 bases. This CDR3 is 15 amino acids long. With V trimmed by 0 bases and J by 2 bases, 6 bases remained unmatched. The V gene's germline CDR1 is GTSNPN and CDR2 SVGIG (reference sequence). The CDR3 DNA reads TGTGCCTGGAGTGTAAGGGGGACAGTTAACACTGAAGCTTTCTTT. It translates to CAWSVRGTVNTEAFF.

The chain couples TRBV7-6 to TRBJ2-7, with TRBD1 matching 7 bases. From germline, CDR1 is SGHVS and CDR2 FNYEAQ. This CDR3 is built from 14 residues. After removal of 5 bases from V and 3 bases from J, the junction contained 7 bases not matched to a gene. The CDR3 sequence is CASSNRQGNYEQYF. For the CDR3, the DNA is TGTGCCAGCAGCAACCGACAGGGAAACTACGAGCAGTACTTC. Using reference TRBV7-6 and TRBJ2-7 for the parts outside the CDR3, the full variable domain is GAGVSQSPRYKVTKRGQDVALRCDPISGHVSLYWYRQALGQGPEFLTYFNYEAQQDKSGLPNDRFSAERPEGSISTLTIQRTEQRDSAMYRCASSNRQGNYEQYFGPGTRLTVT.

This clone was seen only a few times. The V gene is TRBV28, the J gene TRBJ2-4; D perhaps matches TRBD1 (5 bases). This CDR3 has 16 amino acids. V lost 3 bases, J lost 3 bases, and 15 bases lay in between. Germline V gene lookup returns CDR1 MDHEN and CDR2 SYDVKM. CDR3 residues: CASSFGQGDGKNIQYF. Here the CDR3 DNA reads TGTGCCAGCAGTTTTGGGCAGGGCGACGGCAAAAACATTCAGTACTTC.

This rearrangement joins TRBV7-9 to TRBJ2-1; D is unclear. The CDR3 has 13 amino acids. V was trimmed by 2 bases and J by 8 bases, leaving 10 bases between them. The germline CDR1 and CDR2 sequences are SEHNR and FQNEAQ (reference sequence). CDR3 protein: CASSLMGQDEQFF. The CDR3 nucleotides are TGTGCCAGCAGCTTAATGGGCCAGGATGAGCAGTTCTTC.

This sequence joins TRBV7-3 and TRBJ1-1; the D is unclear. This CDR3 comprises 12 residues. V lost 4 bases, J lost 6 bases, and 9 bases lay in between. Germline V lookup: CDR1 SGHTA, CDR2 FQGTGA. CDR3 protein: CASSSRQAEAFF. The CDR3 DNA follows: TGTGCCAGCAGCTCACGACAAGCTGAAGCTTTCTTT.